This T cell receptor beta chain comes out of a study of cytomegalovirus exposure and HLA in healthy donors. The PCR had 60 Vbeta and 13 Jbeta primers. The protocol was immunoSEQ multiplex PCR, while the TCRdb copy is restricted to in-frame clones and leaves out a portion. Found here are tens of thousands of clones, about 70% of them singletons; the top ten hold about 22%. The CDR3 extends over 14 amino acids. Germline V gene sequence: CDR1 SNHLY, CDR2 FYNNEI. Trimming cost V 6 bases and J 4 bases; bases outside gene matches: 4. Nominally healthy donors provided the samples, though records likely missed some immune exposures. This clone was seen just once.

This clonotype originated in a woman aged 45-60 years in good health and CMV-seropositive. This chain connects TRBV2 to TRBJ2-1; 9 bases are a match to TRBD1. Specimen: PBMCs. CDR3 in DNA: TGTGCCAGCAGACGGGGACAGGGTTACAATGAGCAGTTCTTC. Its protein product is CASRRGQGYNEQFF.